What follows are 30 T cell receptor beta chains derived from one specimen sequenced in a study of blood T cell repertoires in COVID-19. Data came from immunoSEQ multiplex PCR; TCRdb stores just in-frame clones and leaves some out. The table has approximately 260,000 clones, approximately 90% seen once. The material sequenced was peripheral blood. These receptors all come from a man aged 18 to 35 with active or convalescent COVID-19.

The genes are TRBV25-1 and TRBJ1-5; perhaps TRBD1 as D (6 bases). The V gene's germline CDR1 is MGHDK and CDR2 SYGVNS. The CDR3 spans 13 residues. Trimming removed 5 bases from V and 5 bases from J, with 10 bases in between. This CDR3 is CASSIGGHQPQHF. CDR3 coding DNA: TGTGCCAGCAGTATCGGGGGGCATCAGCCCCAGCATTTT.

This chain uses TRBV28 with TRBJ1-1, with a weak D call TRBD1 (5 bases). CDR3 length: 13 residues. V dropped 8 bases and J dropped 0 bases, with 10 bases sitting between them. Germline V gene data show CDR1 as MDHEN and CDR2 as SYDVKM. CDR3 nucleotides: TGTGCCAGCCGAGACAGCTTGAACACTGAAGCTTTCTTT. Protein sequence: CASRDSLNTEAFF.

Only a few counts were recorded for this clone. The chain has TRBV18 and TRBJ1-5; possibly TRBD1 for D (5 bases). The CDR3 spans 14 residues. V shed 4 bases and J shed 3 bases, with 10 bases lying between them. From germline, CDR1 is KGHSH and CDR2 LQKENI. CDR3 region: CASSQTENNQPQHF. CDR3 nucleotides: TGTGCCAGCTCACAGACAGAAAACAATCAGCCCCAGCATTTT.

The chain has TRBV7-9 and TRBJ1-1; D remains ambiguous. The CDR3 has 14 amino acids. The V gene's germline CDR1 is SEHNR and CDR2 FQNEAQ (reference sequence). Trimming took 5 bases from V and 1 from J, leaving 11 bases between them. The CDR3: CASSLSLGNTEAFF. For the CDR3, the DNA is TGTGCCAGCAGCCTTAGCTTGGGGAACACTGAAGCTTTCTTT.

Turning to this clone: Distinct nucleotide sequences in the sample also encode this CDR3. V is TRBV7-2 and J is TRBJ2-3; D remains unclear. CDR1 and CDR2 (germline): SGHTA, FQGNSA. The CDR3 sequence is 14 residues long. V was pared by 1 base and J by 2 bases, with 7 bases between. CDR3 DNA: TGTGCCAGCAGCTTAGGACTTTCCACAGATACGCAGTATTTT. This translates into CASSLGLSTDTQYF.

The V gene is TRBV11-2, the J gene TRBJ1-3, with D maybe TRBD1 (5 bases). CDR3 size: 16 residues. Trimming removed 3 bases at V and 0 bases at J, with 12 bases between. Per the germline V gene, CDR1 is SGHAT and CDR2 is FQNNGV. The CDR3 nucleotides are TGTGCCAGCAGCTTCCTTTCGGGGGGCTCTGGAAACACCATATATTTT. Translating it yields CASSFLSGGSGNTIYF.

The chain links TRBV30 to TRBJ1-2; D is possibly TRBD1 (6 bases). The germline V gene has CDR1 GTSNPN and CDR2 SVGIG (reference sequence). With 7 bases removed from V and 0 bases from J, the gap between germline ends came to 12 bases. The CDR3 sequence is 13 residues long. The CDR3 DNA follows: TGTGCCTTCACAGGGTACTCTAACTATGGCTACACCTTC. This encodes CAFTGYSNYGYTF.

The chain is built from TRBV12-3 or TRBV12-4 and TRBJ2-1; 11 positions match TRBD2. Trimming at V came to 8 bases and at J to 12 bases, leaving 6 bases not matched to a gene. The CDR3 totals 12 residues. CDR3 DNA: TGTGCCAGCGGGACTAGCGGTTTTGGGCAGTTCTTC. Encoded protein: CASGTSGFGQFF.

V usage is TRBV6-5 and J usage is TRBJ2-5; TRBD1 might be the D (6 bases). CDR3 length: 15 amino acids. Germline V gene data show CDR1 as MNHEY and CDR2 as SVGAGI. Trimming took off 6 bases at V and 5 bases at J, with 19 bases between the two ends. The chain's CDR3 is CASSVRSQGAETQYF. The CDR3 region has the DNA TGTGCCAGCAGCGTCCGCTCACAGGGCGCCGAGACCCAGTACTTC.

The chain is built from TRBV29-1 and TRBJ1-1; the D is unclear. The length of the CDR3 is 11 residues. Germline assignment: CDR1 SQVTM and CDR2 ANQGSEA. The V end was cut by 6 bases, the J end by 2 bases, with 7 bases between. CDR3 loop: CSVQLNTEAFF. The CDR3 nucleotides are TGCAGCGTCCAACTTAACACTGAAGCTTTCTTT.

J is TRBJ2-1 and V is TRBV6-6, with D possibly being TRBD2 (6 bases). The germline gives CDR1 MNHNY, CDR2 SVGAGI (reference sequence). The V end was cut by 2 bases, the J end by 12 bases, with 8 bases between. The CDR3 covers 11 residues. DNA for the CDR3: TGTGCCAGCAGTTACGGGGACTGGCAGTTCTTC. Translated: CASSYGDWQFF.

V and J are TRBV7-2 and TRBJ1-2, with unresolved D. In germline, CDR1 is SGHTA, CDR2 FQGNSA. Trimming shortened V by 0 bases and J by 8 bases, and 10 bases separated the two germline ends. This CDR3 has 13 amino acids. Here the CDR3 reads CASSLADRRGYTF. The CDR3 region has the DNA TGTGCCAGCAGCTTAGCAGACCGGAGGGGCTACACCTTC. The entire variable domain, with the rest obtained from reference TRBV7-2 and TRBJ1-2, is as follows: GAGVSQSPSNKVTEKGKDVELRCDPISGHTALYWYRQSLGQGLEFLIYFQGNSAPDKSGLPSDRFSAERTGGSVSTLTIQRTQQEDSAVYLCASSLADRRGYTFGSGTRLTVV.

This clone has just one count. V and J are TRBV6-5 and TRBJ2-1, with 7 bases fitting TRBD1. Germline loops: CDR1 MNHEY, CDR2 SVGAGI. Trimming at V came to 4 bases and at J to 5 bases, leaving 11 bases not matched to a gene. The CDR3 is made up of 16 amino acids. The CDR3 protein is CASSFTGAPFNNEQFF. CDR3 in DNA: TGTGCCAGCAGTTTTACAGGGGCCCCGTTTAACAATGAGCAGTTCTTC.

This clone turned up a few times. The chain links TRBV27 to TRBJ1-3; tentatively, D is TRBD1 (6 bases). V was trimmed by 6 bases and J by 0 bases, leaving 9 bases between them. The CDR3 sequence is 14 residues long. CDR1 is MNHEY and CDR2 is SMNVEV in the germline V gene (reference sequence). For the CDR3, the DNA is TGTGCCAGCAGAATGACAGGCTCTGGAAACACCATATATTTT. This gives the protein CASRMTGSGNTIYF.

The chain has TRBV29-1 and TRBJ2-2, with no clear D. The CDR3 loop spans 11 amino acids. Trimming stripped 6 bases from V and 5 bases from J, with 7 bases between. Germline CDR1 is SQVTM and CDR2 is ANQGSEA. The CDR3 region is CSVIRTGELFF. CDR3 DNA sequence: TGCAGCGTAATCCGGACCGGGGAGCTGTTTTTT.

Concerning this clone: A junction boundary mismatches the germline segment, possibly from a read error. CDR3 region: CYTGWGYTF. The DNA for the CDR3 is TGCTATACGGGATGGGGCTACACCTTC. The V call is TRBV9, the J call TRBJ1-2; D gene uncertain. CDR1 is SGDLS, CDR2 YYNGEE, per germline. This CDR3 has 9 residues.

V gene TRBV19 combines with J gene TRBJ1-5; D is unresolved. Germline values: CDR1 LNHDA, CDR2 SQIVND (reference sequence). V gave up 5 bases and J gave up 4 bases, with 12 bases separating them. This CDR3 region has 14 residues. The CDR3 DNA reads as TGTGCCAGTAGTCCCTACGGGTCGAATCAGCCCCAGCATTTT. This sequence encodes CASSPYGSNQPQHF.

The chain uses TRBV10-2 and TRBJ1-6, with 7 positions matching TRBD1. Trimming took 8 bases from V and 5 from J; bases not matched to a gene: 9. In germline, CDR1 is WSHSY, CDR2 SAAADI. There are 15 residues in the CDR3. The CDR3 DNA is TGCGCCAGCGCCCAGGGGGACAGAGATAATTCACCCCTCCACTTT. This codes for CASAQGDRDNSPLHF.

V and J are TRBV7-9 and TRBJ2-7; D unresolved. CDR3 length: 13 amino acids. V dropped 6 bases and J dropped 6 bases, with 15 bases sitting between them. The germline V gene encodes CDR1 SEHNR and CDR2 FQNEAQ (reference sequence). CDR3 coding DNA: TGTGCCAGCAGTGACAAGGTTCTCTTCGAGCAGTACTTC. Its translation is CASSDKVLFEQYF.

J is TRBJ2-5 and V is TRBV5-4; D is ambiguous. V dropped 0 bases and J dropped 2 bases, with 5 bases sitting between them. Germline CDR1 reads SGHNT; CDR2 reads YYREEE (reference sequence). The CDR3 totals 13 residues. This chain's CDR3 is CASSLVQQETQYF. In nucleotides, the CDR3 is TGTGCCAGCAGCTTGGTTCAGCAAGAGACCCAGTACTTC.

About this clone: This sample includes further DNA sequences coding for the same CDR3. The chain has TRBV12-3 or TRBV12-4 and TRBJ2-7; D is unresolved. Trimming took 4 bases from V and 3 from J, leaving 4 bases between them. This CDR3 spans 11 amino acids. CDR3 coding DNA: TGTGCCAGCAGTTCTAACTACGAGCAGTACTTC. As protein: CASSSNYEQYF.

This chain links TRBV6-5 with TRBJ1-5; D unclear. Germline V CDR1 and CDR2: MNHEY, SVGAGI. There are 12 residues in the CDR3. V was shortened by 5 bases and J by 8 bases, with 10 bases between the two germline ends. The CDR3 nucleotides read TGTGCCAGCAGTCTGCAACGGGAGCCCCAGCATTTT. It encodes CASSLQREPQHF.

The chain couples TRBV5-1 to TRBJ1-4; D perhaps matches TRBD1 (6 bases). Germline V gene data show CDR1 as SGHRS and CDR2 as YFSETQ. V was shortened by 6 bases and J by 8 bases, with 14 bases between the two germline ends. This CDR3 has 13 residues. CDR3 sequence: CASTEQGGEKLFF. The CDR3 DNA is TGCGCCAGCACTGAACAGGGCGGAGAAAAACTGTTTTTT.

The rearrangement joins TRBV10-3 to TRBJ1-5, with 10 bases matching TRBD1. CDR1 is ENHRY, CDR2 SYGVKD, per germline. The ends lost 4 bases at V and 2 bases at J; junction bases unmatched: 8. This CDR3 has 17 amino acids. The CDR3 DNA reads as TGTGCCATCAGTGGAGGGACAGGGGATTTTGGCAATCAGCCCCAGCATTTT. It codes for CAISGGTGDFGNQPQHF.

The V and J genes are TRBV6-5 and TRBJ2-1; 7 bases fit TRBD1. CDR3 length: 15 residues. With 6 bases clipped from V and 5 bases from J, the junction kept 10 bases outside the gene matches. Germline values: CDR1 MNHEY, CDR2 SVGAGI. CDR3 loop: CASRQAGTVDNEQFF. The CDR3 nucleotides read TGTGCCAGCAGGCAAGCCGGGACAGTAGACAATGAGCAGTTCTTC.

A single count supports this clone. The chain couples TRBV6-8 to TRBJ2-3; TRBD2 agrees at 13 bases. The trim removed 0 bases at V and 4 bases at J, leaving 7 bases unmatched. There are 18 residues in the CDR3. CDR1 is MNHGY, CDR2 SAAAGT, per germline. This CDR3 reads CASSYSSWTSGGSDTQYF. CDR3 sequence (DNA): TGTGCCAGCAGTTACTCGAGTTGGACTAGCGGGGGTTCAGATACGCAGTATTTT.

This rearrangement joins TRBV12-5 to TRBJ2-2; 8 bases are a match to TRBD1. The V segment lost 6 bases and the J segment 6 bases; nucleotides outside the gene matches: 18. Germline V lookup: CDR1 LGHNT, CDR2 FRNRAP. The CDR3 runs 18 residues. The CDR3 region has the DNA TGTGCTAGTGGGAAAGGGACAGGTGCATCCGCGGACGCCGGGGAGCTGTTTTTT. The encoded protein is CASGKGTGASADAGELFF.

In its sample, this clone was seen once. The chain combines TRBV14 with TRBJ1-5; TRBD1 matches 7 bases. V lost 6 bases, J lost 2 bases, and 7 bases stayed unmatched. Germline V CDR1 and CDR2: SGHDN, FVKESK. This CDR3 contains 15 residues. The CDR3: CASSLQGWGNQPQHF. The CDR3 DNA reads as TGTGCCAGCAGTCTACAGGGGTGGGGCAATCAGCCCCAGCATTTT.

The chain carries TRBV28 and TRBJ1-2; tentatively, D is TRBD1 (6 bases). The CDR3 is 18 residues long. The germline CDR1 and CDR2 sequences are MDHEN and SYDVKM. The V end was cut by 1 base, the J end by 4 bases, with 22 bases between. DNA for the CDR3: TGTGCCAGCAGTTTATCCTCACCAAGGGGGGGCCGGATCTATGGCTACACCTTC. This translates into CASSLSSPRGGRIYGYTF.

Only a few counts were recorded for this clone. The CDR3 sequence: CASSLSGVTEAFF. CDR3 sequence (DNA): TGTGCCAGCAGTTTGAGCGGGGTCACTGAAGCTTTCTTT. The chain couples TRBV12-3 or TRBV12-4 to TRBJ1-1; D is undetermined. The CDR3 has 13 amino acids. Trimming cost V 3 bases and J 4 bases, with 9 bases left between them.